These T cell receptor beta chains were read from a single sample in a study of blood T cells in healthy people across ages. One entry per CDR3 protein, called by TCRdb with MiXCR from the 5' RACE reads. Among about 1,400,000 distinct CDR3 sequences listed, roughly 40% were seen once. What was sequenced was blood. Receptors originate from a woman younger than 30 in good health. CDR3s include the opening cysteine and the closing phenylalanine or tryptophan. The D gene is left open where the match is weak. Clone sizes are given selectively: once, few, many, or a class where the clone is expanded.

>TRBJ2-7|TRBV10-3|.|once
CAISDRYSAYEQYF
TGTGCCATCAGTGACAGGTACAGCGCCTACGAGCAGTACTTC
>TRBJ2-1|TRBV7-2|.|.
CASSLESETQFF
TGTGCCAGCAGCTTAGAATCCGAGACCCAGTTCTTC
>TRBJ2-3|TRBV10-3|TRBD1|.
CAISEPLRTGNTDTQYF
TGTGCCATCAGTGAGCCACTTCGGACAGGGAACACAGATACGCAGTATTTT
>TRBJ1-6|TRBV11-2|.|.
CASSLSDGNSPLHF
TGTGCCAGCAGCCTGTCGGACGGGAATTCACCCCTCCACTTT
>TRBJ1-1|TRBV6-6|.|.
CASSYPIGMDTEAFF
TGTGCCAGCAGTTACCCTATAGGGATGGACACTGAAGCTTTCTTT
>TRBJ2-7|TRBV10-3|.|.
CAISGRDSSSYEQYF
TGTGCCATCAGTGGCCGGGACTCGAGCTCCTACGAGCAGTACTTC
>TRBJ2-1|TRBV11-2|TRBD2|many
CASSLMASGRSEQFF
TGTGCCAGCAGCTTAATGGCTAGCGGGAGATCTGAGCAGTTCTTC
>TRBJ1-2|TRBV20-1|.|.
CSAREEDLNYGYTF
TGCAGTGCTAGAGAGGAGGACCTTAACTATGGCTACACCTTC
>TRBJ2-7|TRBV6-1|TRBD1|.
CASSRQGETYEQYF
TGTGCCAGCAGCCGACAGGGGGAAACCTACGAGCAGTACTTC
>TRBJ1-2|TRBV3-1|.|.
CASSPSTGALYGYTF
TGTGCCAGCAGCCCGTCGACGGGGGCCCTCTATGGCTACACCTTC
>TRBJ2-2|TRBV29-1|.|.
CSVEGLGLYTGELFF
TGCAGCGTTGAAGGCCTCGGACTTTACACCGGGGAGCTGTTTTTT
>TRBJ1-2|TRBV28|TRBD1|.
CASTMGQGLVYGYTF
TGTGCCAGCACTATGGGACAGGGCCTTGTCTATGGCTACACCTTC
>TRBJ2-5|TRBV6-2/TRBV6-3|TRBD1|few
CASRSTGVFQETQYF
TGTGCCAGCAGATCGACAGGGGTCTTCCAAGAGACCCAGTACTTC
>TRBJ1-4|TRBV14|TRBD1|.
CASSYGVRQGVEKLFF
TGTGCCAGCAGTTACGGGGTGCGACAGGGGGTAGAAAAACTGTTTTTT
>TRBJ2-1|TRBV2|TRBD1|few
CASSDGGGQGPYNEQFF
TGTGCCAGCAGTGATGGGGGGGGACAGGGTCCCTACAATGAGCAGTTCTTC
>TRBJ2-7|TRBV5-1|.|.
CASSSRPAEDEQYF
TGCGCCAGCAGCTCAAGACCCGCAGAGGACGAGCAGTACTTC
>TRBJ1-2|TRBV6-1|.|.
CASSGYWGYGYTF
TGTGCCAGCAGTGGATACTGGGGGTATGGCTACACCTTC
>TRBJ1-3|TRBV7-8|.|.
CASSLADWGRNTIYF
TGTGCCAGCAGCTTAGCGGATTGGGGACGGAACACCATATATTTT
>TRBJ1-1|TRBV2|.|.
CASRERKNTEAFF
TGTGCCAGCAGGGAGCGGAAGAACACTGAAGCTTTCTTT
>TRBJ1-5|TRBV11-2|.|few
CASSPDSHGNQPQHF
TGTGCCAGCAGCCCTGACAGTCATGGCAATCAGCCCCAGCATTTT
>TRBJ2-3|TRBV29-1|.|many
CSVPPGGLDTQYF
TGCAGCGTTCCGCCAGGGGGGCTAGATACGCAGTATTTT
>TRBJ2-7|TRBV6-5|TRBD2|.
CASTLERTSGPYEQYF
TGTGCCAGCACCTTAGAGCGGACTAGCGGTCCCTACGAGCAGTACTTC
>TRBJ2-7|TRBV4-2|TRBD2|.
CASSQEGSGTYEQYF
TGTGCCAGCAGCCAAGAGGGTAGCGGGACATACGAGCAGTACTTC
>TRBJ2-7|TRBV14|.|.
CASSHFSSTGYEQYF
TGTGCCAGCAGCCATTTTAGCAGTACTGGGTACGAGCAGTACTTC
>TRBJ2-6|TRBV5-1|.|.
CATKDSGANVLTF
TGCGCCACCAAGGATTCTGGGGCCAACGTCCTGACTTTC
>TRBJ2-7|TRBV2|.|few
CASSSSTLGYEQYF
TGTGCCAGCAGCTCTAGTACATTAGGCTACGAGCAGTACTTC
>TRBJ1-2|TRBV7-2|.|once
CASSLAGQGLNYGYTF
TGTGCCAGCAGCTTAGCGGGGCAGGGCCTAAACTATGGCTACACCTTC
>TRBJ2-3|TRBV2|.|.
CASSPRVRTDTQYF
TGTGCCAGCAGCCCCAGGGTCCGCACAGATACGCAGTATTTT
>TRBJ2-5|TRBV7-6|.|.
CASSFQPPDGGETQYF
TGTGCCAGCAGTTTCCAACCCCCGGACGGCGGAGAGACCCAGTACTTC
>TRBJ2-7|TRBV7-9|.|.
CASSSRGGENEQYF
TGTGCCAGCAGCTCTAGAGGGGGTGAGAACGAGCAGTACTTC
>TRBJ1-1|TRBV20-1|.|.
CSAASGGQGTEAFF
TGCAGTGCGGCAAGCGGGGGGCAGGGAACTGAAGCTTTCTTT